A single sample is the source of the 7 T cell receptor beta chains below, sequenced in a study of T cells after posttransplantation cyclophosphamide. The protocol was immunoSEQ multiplex PCR, while the TCRdb copy is restricted to in-frame clones and leaves out a portion. Of tens of thousands of clones listed, roughly 88% were seen once; the top ten hold approximately 6.5%. Sequencing was done on a sample of PBMCs. The receptors shown here come from a woman aged 60-75 years with a blood cancer, CMV-positive, and with a related stem cell donor.

V gene TRBV6-5 combines with J gene TRBJ1-1; D gene unclear. Deletions cut 2 bases from V and 3 bases from J, with 13 bases between. The length of the CDR3 is 15 residues. Per germline, CDR1 MNHEY and CDR2 SVGAGI. CDR3 loop: CASSYEATEDTEAFF. In DNA, the CDR3 is TGTGCCAGCAGTTACGAGGCAACGGAGGACACTGAAGCTTTCTTT.

This CDR3 is CASREVAGSYEQYF. In DNA, the CDR3 is TGTGCCAGCAGGGAGGTAGCGGGATCCTACGAGCAGTACTTC. The chain joins TRBV6-1 to TRBJ2-7; 8 bases align to TRBD2. With 6 bases clipped from V and 1 base from J, the junction kept 5 bases outside the gene matches. The germline gives CDR1 MNHNS, CDR2 SASEGT. The CDR3 has 14 amino acids.

V usage is TRBV18 and J usage is TRBJ2-1; D remains ambiguous. Per germline, CDR1 KGHSH and CDR2 LQKENI. V lost 4 bases, J lost 8 bases, and 12 bases lay in between. The CDR3 contains 13 residues. The CDR3 spells CASSLSLRDEQFF. In DNA form, the CDR3 reads TGTGCCAGCTCACTAAGCTTGCGCGATGAGCAGTTCTTC.

This clone was observed a few times. The chain uses TRBV4-1 and TRBJ1-4, with D tentatively TRBD1 (5 bases). The CDR3 sequence is 14 residues long. Deletions cut 0 bases from V and 13 bases from J, with 15 bases between. Per germline, CDR1 MGHRA and CDR2 YSYEKL. Here the CDR3 DNA reads TGCGCCAGCAGCCAAGATCTGACAGCCCCGTTACTGTTTTTT. Amino acids: CASSQDLTAPLLFF.

The V call is TRBV6-1, the J call TRBJ1-5; 7 bases are a match to TRBD1. Germline CDR1 MNHNS, CDR2 SASEGT. The CDR3 spans 12 residues. V shed 10 bases and J 7 bases; nucleotides not matched to a gene: 7. CDR3 sequence (DNA): TGTGCCATCCAAGAAGGGGGCCAGCCCCAGCATTTT. Its protein product is CAIQEGGQPQHF.

A note on this clone: This is likely a read error, given that the CDR3 carries no conserved phenylalanine or tryptophan at its end. The rearrangement joins TRBV19 to TRBJ1-2; maybe TRBD1 (6 bases). Trimming stripped 6 bases from V and 7 bases from J, with 15 bases between. The CDR3 contains 13 residues. The germline V gene encodes CDR1 LNHDA and CDR2 SQIVND (reference sequence). Here the CDR3 DNA reads TGTGCCAGTAGCATACAGGGTACCTCTGGCTACACCCTC. Translation: CASSIQGTSGYTL.

This clone was observed a handful of times. The rearrangement links TRBV19 to TRBJ2-2; TRBD2 matches at 12 bases. This CDR3 has 18 residues. Germline-derived CDR1 and CDR2 are LNHDA and SQIVND (reference sequence). The V and J ends lost 4 bases and 6 bases, in that order; junction bases with no gene match: 12. CDR3 nucleotides: TGTGCCAGTAGTACCCGTGGACTAGCGGGATTTGGGGCCGGGGAGCTGTTTTTT. Amino acid sequence: CASSTRGLAGFGAGELFF.